These 21 T cell receptor beta chains originate from one sample sequenced in a study of identifying expanded T cells in peripheral blood. Sequencing used immunoSEQ multiplex PCR; TCRdb keeps in-frame clones, though not all of them. Among tens of thousands of clones listed, more than 75% were seen once. Material for sequencing was blood. The receptors were gathered from a person between 18 and 75 years old in good health.

The rearrangement uses TRBV11-2 and TRBJ2-1, with D possibly TRBD2 on 6 matching bases. In germline, CDR1 is SGHAT, CDR2 FQNNGV. The CDR3 sequence is 14 residues long. The V end was cut by 3 bases, the J end by 9 bases, with 15 bases between. Here the CDR3 reads CASSFIGVGGEQFF. CDR3 DNA sequence: TGTGCCAGCAGCTTTATAGGGGTCGGGGGTGAGCAGTTCTTC.

V is TRBV6-5 and J is TRBJ2-2; TRBD2 might be the D (5 bases). Looked up from germline, CDR1 is MNHEY and CDR2 is SVGAGI. This CDR3 contains 14 residues. V was clipped by 7 bases and J by 0 bases, with 9 bases between them. This CDR3 is CASKGLPNTGELFF. For the CDR3, the DNA is TGTGCCAGCAAAGGACTGCCGAACACCGGGGAGCTGTTTTTT.

The chain employs TRBV5-1 and TRBJ2-7; 11 nucleotides align to TRBD1. The CDR3 covers 17 residues. Per germline, CDR1 SGHRS and CDR2 YFSETQ. J lost 5 bases, V lost 6 bases, and 16 bases had no gene match. CDR3: CASKSRGQGAKDHEQYF. For the CDR3, the DNA is TGCGCCAGCAAATCCCGAGGACAGGGGGCAAAAGACCACGAGCAGTACTTC.

The chain carries TRBV25-1 and TRBJ2-7, with 9 bases matching TRBD1. CDR3 length: 13 residues. Germline values: CDR1 MGHDK, CDR2 SYGVNS. Trimming at V came to 6 bases and at J to 2 bases, leaving 2 bases not matched to a gene. CDR3 protein: CASRRTGAYEQYF. For the CDR3, the DNA is TGTGCCAGCAGGAGGACAGGGGCCTACGAGCAGTACTTC.

The chain employs TRBV11-2 and TRBJ2-7, with D possibly matching TRBD1 (6 bases). The V gene lost 1 base and the J gene lost 2 bases, with 12 bases spanning the gap. Per germline, CDR1 SGHAT and CDR2 FQNNGV. This CDR3 is built from 15 residues. CDR3 sequence (DNA): TGTGCCAGCAGCTTAGTAGGCAGGGGCACCTACGAGCAGTACTTC. This gives the protein CASSLVGRGTYEQYF.

The chain uses TRBV7-2 and TRBJ2-7; D not certain. CDR3 size: 14 residues. Germline V gives CDR1 SGHTA, CDR2 FQGNSA. Trimming removed 2 bases at V and 3 bases at J, with 11 bases between. In DNA, the CDR3 is TGTGCCAGCAGCTTAAGTGACGAGCGCTACGAGCAGTACTTC. It encodes CASSLSDERYEQYF.

This chain uses TRBV29-1 with TRBJ2-6; D remains unclear. The CDR3 loop spans 16 amino acids. V was pared by 2 bases and J by 0 bases, with 11 bases between. The germline CDR1 and CDR2 sequences are SQVTM and ANQGSEA. CDR3 nucleotide sequence: TGCAGCGTTGAAAAAGACACTGACTCTGGGGCCAACGTCCTGACTTTC. This gives the protein CSVEKDTDSGANVLTF.

The chain employs TRBV4-3 and TRBJ1-4, with D perhaps TRBD1 (5 bases). The CDR3 runs 16 residues. Germline-derived CDR1 and CDR2 are LGHNA and YSLEER. V shed 0 bases and J shed 8 bases, with 16 bases lying between them. The CDR3 protein is CASSQDAPREGEKLFF. The CDR3 region has the DNA TGCGCCAGCAGCCAAGATGCACCCAGGGAGGGCGAAAAACTGTTTTTT.

This rearrangement joins TRBV5-1 to TRBJ1-2, with D perhaps matching TRBD1 (6 bases). The CDR3 runs 13 residues. From germline, CDR1 is SGHRS and CDR2 YFSETQ. Trimming left V 1 base short and J 3 bases short, with 7 bases between. The CDR3 DNA is TGCGCCAGCAGCTTGTACAGGGACTATGGCTACACCTTC. This codes for CASSLYRDYGYTF. Complete variable domain (other parts from reference TRBV5-1 and TRBJ1-2): KAGVTQTPRYLIKTRGQQVTLSCSPISGHRSVSWYQQTPGQGLQFLFEYFSETQRNKGNFPGRFSGRQFSNSRSEMNVSTLELGDSALYLCASSLYRDYGYTFGSGTRLTVV.

This clone is a singleton in its sample. The genes are TRBV6-1 and TRBJ1-1; TRBD1 is a possible D gene (5 bases). Trimming took off 6 bases at V and 8 bases at J, with 13 bases between the two ends. The CDR3 runs to 12 residues. Germline assignment: CDR1 MNHNS and CDR2 SASEGT. DNA for the CDR3: TGTGCCAGCAGAATTAAAGGGGCCGAAGCTTTCTTT. Protein: CASRIKGAEAFF.

The V call is TRBV5-1, the J call TRBJ2-7, with D tentatively TRBD1 (5 bases). The germline CDR1 and CDR2 sequences are SGHRS and YFSETQ. This CDR3 comprises 14 residues. V lost 0 bases and J 2 bases, leaving 9 bases between the germline ends. DNA of the CDR3: TGCGCCAGCAGCTTGGCAGGGCTGACCTACGAGCAGTACTTC. Translation gives CASSLAGLTYEQYF.

J is TRBJ2-3 and V is TRBV13; D possibly matches TRBD1 or TRBD2 (5 bases each). Germline loops: CDR1 PRHDT, CDR2 FYEKMQ (reference sequence). Trimming pared 7 bases from V and 2 bases from J, leaving 13 bases between. The CDR3 runs to 14 residues. The CDR3 DNA is TGTGCCAGCAAAGGGGAGCCATTCACAGATACGCAGTATTTT. The encoded protein is CASKGEPFTDTQYF.

V gene TRBV15 combines with J gene TRBJ1-5; 7 bases are a match to TRBD1. CDR1 and CDR2 (germline): LNHNV, YYDKDF (reference sequence). Trimming cost V 5 bases and J 3 bases; bases outside gene matches: 4. This CDR3 comprises 14 residues. CDR3 coding DNA: TGTGCCACCAGCCGAGGGGGCCTCAATCAGCCCCAGCATTTT. This encodes CATSRGGLNQPQHF. The complete variable domain, with remaining parts taken from reference TRBV15 and TRBJ1-5, reads DAMVIQNPRYQVTQFGKPVTLSCSQTLNHNVMYWYQQKSSQAPKLLFHYYDKDFNNEADTPDNFQSRRPNTSFCFLDIRSPGLGDTAMYLCATSRGGLNQPQHFGDGTRLSIL.

J is TRBJ1-5 and V is TRBV5-8, with D tentatively TRBD1 (5 bases). The germline V gene has CDR1 SGHTS and CDR2 YDEGEE. This CDR3 region has 15 residues. V gave up 7 bases and J gave up 0 bases, with 14 bases separating them. CDR3 in DNA: TGTGCCAGCGGCCGGGGGGATTATAGCAATCAGCCCCAGCATTTT. This gives the protein CASGRGDYSNQPQHF.

The chain joins TRBV25-1 to TRBJ1-2; D remains ambiguous. Per germline, CDR1 MGHDK and CDR2 SYGVNS. The CDR3 length is 16 residues. V gave up 1 base and J gave up 4 bases, with 16 bases separating them. The CDR3 loop reads CASSELGGDGGYGYTF. The CDR3 DNA reads TGTGCCAGCAGTGAATTAGGTGGCGACGGAGGCTATGGCTACACCTTC.

The chain has TRBV19 and TRBJ1-1; maybe TRBD1 (6 bases). This CDR3 is 15 amino acids long. Germline V gene lookup returns CDR1 LNHDA and CDR2 SQIVND (reference sequence). Trimming removed 5 bases from V and 3 bases from J, with 16 bases in between. For the CDR3, the DNA is TGTGCCAGTAGTTTTCCCCACAGGGCGGACACTGAAGCTTTCTTT. Protein sequence: CASSFPHRADTEAFF.

This sequence joins TRBV9 and TRBJ2-3; D possibly corresponds to TRBD2 (5 bases). V was pared by 4 bases and J by 1 base, with 7 bases between. The germline CDR1 and CDR2 sequences are SGDLS and YYNGEE. This CDR3 has 13 residues. The CDR3 DNA follows: TGTGCCAGCAGCCGCGGGCGCACAGATACGCAGTATTTT. The encoded protein is CASSRGRTDTQYF.

This clone was picked up one time. The chain is built from TRBV2 and TRBJ2-5, with D possibly being TRBD1 (5 bases). This CDR3 spans 14 amino acids. Germline V gene data show CDR1 as SNHLY and CDR2 as FYNNEI. Trimming pared 4 bases from V and 4 bases from J, leaving 13 bases between. In DNA, the CDR3 is TGTGCCAGCAGTGGGCAGGGAAGTGGAGAGACCCAGTACTTC. This codes for CASSGQGSGETQYF.

The J gene is TRBJ2-2, the V gene TRBV7-9, with 9 bases aligning to TRBD1. With V trimmed by 3 bases and J by 3 bases, 2 bases remained unmatched. This CDR3 has 15 amino acids. CDR1 and CDR2 (germline): SEHNR, FQNEAQ (reference sequence). Here the CDR3 reads CASSFGTGYTGELFF. The DNA of the CDR3 is TGTGCCAGCAGCTTCGGGACAGGGTACACCGGGGAGCTGTTTTTT.

V gene TRBV29-1 combines with J gene TRBJ2-7; no reliable D call. Germline CDR1 SQVTM, CDR2 ANQGSEA. There are 12 residues in the CDR3. Trimming removed 6 bases at V and 3 bases at J, with 12 bases between. CDR3 sequence (DNA): TGCAGCGTGAGCGTCAGAAGCTACGAGCAGTACTTC. Protein sequence: CSVSVRSYEQYF.

V usage is TRBV29-1 and J usage is TRBJ1-1, with TRBD1 as a possible D gene (5 bases). The germline gives CDR1 SQVTM, CDR2 ANQGSEA. This CDR3 is built from 12 residues. Trimming shortened V by 5 bases and J by 1 base, and 8 bases separated the two germline ends. The CDR3: CSVTQGNTEAFF. The CDR3 DNA reads TGCAGCGTTACGCAGGGGAACACTGAAGCTTTCTTT.